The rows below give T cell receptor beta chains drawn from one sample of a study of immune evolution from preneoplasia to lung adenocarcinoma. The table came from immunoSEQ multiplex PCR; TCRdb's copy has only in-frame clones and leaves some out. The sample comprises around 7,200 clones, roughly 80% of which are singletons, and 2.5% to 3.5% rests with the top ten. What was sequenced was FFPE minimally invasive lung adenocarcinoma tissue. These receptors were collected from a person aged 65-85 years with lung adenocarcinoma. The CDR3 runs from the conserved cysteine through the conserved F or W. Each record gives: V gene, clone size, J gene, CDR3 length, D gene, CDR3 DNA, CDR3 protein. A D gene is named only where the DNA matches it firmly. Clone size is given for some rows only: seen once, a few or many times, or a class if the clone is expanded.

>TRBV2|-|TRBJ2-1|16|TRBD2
TGTGCCAGCAGGGAGGGACTAGCGGGGGGGCGCAATGAGCAGTTCTTC
CASREGLAGGRNEQFF
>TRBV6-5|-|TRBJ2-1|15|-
TGTGCCAGCAGCGGGGACGGGTACGGGGGCAATGAGCAGTTCTTC
CASSGDGYGGNEQFF
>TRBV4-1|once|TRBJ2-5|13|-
TGCGCCAGCAGCCAAGCAGGAAAAGAGACCCAGTACTTC
CASSQAGKETQYF
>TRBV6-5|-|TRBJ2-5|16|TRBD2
TGTGCCAGCAGTTACTCAACGGGAGGGCATTCTGGGACCCAGTACTTC
CASSYSTGGHSGTQYF
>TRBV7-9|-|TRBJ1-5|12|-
TGTGCCAGCAGCTTAGCGGGGGGGCCCCAGCATTTT
CASSLAGGPQHF
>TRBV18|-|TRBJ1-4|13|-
TGTGCCAGCTCACCACCGGGTGGGGAAGAACTGTTTTTT
CASSPPGGEELFF
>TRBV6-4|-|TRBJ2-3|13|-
TGTGCCAGCAGTCGGACAGTGATAGATACGCAGTATTTT
CASSRTVIDTQYF
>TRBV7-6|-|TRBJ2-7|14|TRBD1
TGTGCCAGCAGCCTACGGACAGGGGTCTACGGGCAGTACTTC
CASSLRTGVYGQYF
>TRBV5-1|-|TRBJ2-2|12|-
TGCGCCAGCAGCTTGTCCCCCGGGGAGCTGTTTTTT
CASSLSPGELFF
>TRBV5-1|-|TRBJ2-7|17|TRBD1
TGCGCCAGCAGCTCCGGCTCCAACAGGGGTCCCCGGTACGAGCAGTACTTC
CASSSGSNRGPRYEQYF
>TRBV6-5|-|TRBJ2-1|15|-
TGTGCCAGCAGTTACGGGGTCTTTTCAAACAATGAGCAGTTCTTC
CASSYGVFSNNEQFF
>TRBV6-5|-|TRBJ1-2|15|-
TGTGCCAGCAGTCCTTGGGAGAGGGTCGGCTATGGCTACACCTTC
CASSPWERVGYGYTF
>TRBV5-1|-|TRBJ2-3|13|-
TGCGCCAGCAGCTTCCGCGGGGTAGATACGCAGTATTTT
CASSFRGVDTQYF
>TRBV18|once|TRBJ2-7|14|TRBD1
TGTGCCAGCTCATACGGACAGGGGGGAGGTGAGCAGTACTTC
CASSYGQGGGEQYF
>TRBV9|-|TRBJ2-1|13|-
TGTGCCAGCAGCGTAGCGGGGGTCAATGAGCAGTTCTTC
CASSVAGVNEQFF
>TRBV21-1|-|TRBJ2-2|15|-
TGTGCCAGCAGCAAAGAGGGCTCCTCCACCGGGGAGCTGTTTTTT
CASSKEGSSTGELFF
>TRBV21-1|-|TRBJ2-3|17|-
TGTGCCAGCAGCAAGTTGGCTAGCGGGCGTAGCACAGATACGCAGTATTTT
CASSKLASGRSTDTQYF
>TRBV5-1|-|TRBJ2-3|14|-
TGCGCCAGCAGCTCCCTCCTAGCCACAGATACGCAGTATTTT
CASSSLLATDTQYF
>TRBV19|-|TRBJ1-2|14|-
TGTGCCAGTAGTCGTTTGGCGGGGGCACCTGGCTACACCTTC
CASSRLAGAPGYTF
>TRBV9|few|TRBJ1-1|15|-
TGTGCCAGCAGCGTATGGGCAGGTGAGAACACTGAAGCTTTCTTT
CASSVWAGENTEAFF
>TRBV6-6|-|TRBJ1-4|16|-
TGTGCCAGCAGTTACTCGTCCACGGCAACTAATGAAAAACTGTTTTTT
CASSYSSTATNEKLFF
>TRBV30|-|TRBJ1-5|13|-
TGTGCCTGGTGCCGGTCGGGGGCTCAGCCCCAGCATTTT
CAWCRSGAQPQHF
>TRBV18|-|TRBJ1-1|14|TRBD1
TGTGCCAGCTCACCAGAAAACTACAGGGGACAGGCTTTCTTT
CASSPENYRGQAFF
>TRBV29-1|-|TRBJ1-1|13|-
TGCAGCGTAGGAAGACAGGCCAACACTGAAGCTTTCTTT
CSVGRQANTEAFF
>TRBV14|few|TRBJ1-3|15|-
TGTGCCAGCAGCCACGCTGGGAGGGCTGGAAACACCATATATTTT
CASSHAGRAGNTIYF
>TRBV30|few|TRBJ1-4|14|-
TGTGCCTGGAGTGACGCATGGCAAGGGGAAAAACTGTTTTTT
CAWSDAWQGEKLFF
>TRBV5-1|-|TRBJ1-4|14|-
TGCGCCAGCAGCTTTACAGGGTCGAATGAAAAACTGTTTTTT
CASSFTGSNEKLFF
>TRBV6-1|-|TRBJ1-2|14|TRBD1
TGTGCCAGCAGTCGGGGGACAGGGGACTATGGCTACACCTTT
CASSRGTGDYGYTF
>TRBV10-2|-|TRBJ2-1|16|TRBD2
TGCGCCAGCAGTGTTAGCGGGGGTGACTCCTACAATGAGCAGTTCTTC
CASSVSGGDSYNEQFF